This is a list of T cell receptor beta chains from one sample in a study of blood T cell repertoires in COVID-19. The protocol was immunoSEQ multiplex PCR, while the TCRdb copy is restricted to in-frame clones and leaves out a portion. The table records about 170,000 clones, just over 90% of them present only once. The specimen sequenced was peripheral blood. The receptors were gathered from a man between 18 and 35 years old with COVID-19, enrolled during active disease. Each CDR3 is given with its conserved first and last residue. The D gene is left open where the match is weak. The size field is filled for only some rows; it gives once, few, many or a size class.

J	D	V	size	CDR3	DNA
TRBJ2-5	TRBD2	TRBV28	once	CASSPLLAGEETQYF	TGTGCCAGCAGTCCCCTGCTAGCGGGGGAAGAGACCCAGTACTTC
TRBJ2-7	-	TRBV4-2	once	CASSLSYPGWDEQYF	TGTGCCAGCAGCCTAAGTTATCCGGGATGGGACGAGCAGTACTTC
TRBJ2-7	-	TRBV18	-	CASSPPVTTYEQYF	TGTGCCAGCTCACCACCTGTGACTACCTACGAGCAGTACTTC
TRBJ2-2	TRBD2	TRBV5-1	once	CASRASGANTGELFF	TGCGCCAGCAGGGCTAGCGGAGCGAACACCGGGGAGCTGTTTTTT
TRBJ1-5	-	TRBV9	-	CASSVGYSSNQPQHF	TGTGCCAGCAGCGTAGGGTACAGTAGCAATCAGCCCCAGCATTTT
TRBJ2-3	-	TRBV19	-	CASSMQGSDTQYF	TGTGCCAGTAGTATGCAGGGATCAGATACGCAGTATTTT
TRBJ1-2	-	TRBV5-4	few	CASSPDAGNYGYTF	TGTGCCAGCAGCCCGGATGCGGGTAACTATGGCTACACCTTC
TRBJ2-7	-	TRBV25-1	few	CASSELRAYEQYF	TGTGCCAGCAGTGAACTCAGGGCGTACGAGCAGTACTTC
TRBJ2-3	-	TRBV28	-	CASSFGTGTDTQYF	TGTGCCAGCAGTTTTGGTACAGGCACAGATACGCAGTATTTT
TRBJ1-2	-	TRBV30	-	CAWRYPNVPTPCTF	TGTGCCTGGAGATACCCCAATGTACCTACCCCGTGCACCTTC
TRBJ1-1	-	TRBV18	-	CASSPLSGVTEAFF	TGTGCCAGCTCACCCCTCTCGGGGGTGACTGAAGCTTTCTTT
TRBJ2-1	-	TRBV11-2	-	CASSLKPGEQFF	TGTGCCAGCAGCTTGAAACCCGGTGAGCAGTTCTTC
TRBJ2-1	TRBD2	TRBV19	-	CASSIGRTGLVRNEQFF	TGTGCCAGTAGTATAGGGAGGACGGGACTAGTCCGTAATGAGCAGTTCTTC